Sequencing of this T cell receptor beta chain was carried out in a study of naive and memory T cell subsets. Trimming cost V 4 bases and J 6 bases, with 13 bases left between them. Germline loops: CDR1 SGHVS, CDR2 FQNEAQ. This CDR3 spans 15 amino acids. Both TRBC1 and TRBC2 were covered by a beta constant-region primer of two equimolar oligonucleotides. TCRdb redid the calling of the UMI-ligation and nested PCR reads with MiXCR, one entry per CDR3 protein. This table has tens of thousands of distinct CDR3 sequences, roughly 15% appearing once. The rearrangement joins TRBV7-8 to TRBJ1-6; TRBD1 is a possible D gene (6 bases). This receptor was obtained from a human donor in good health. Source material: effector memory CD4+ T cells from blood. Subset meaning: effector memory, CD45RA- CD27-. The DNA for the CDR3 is TGTGCCAGCAGCTCCCGTAGGGGGGTTAATTCACCCCTCCACTTT. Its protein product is CASSSRRGVNSPLHF.